This entry is about one T cell receptor (beta chain). Its antigen remains unidentified. Here immunoSEQ multiplex PCR was the method, and the copy in TCRdb shows in-frame clones only, minus some. The profile shows just over 90,000 clones, more than 70% of them singletons. This sample was taken from a study of identifying expanded T cells in peripheral blood. Whole-study results and caveats: Across healthy donors, higher total template counts meant significantly greater roughly two-week count variance. Over approximately two and four weeks, about 17 and 20 clones changed, versus roughly 1.2 between replicates.

The CDR3 covers 15 residues. CDR1 and CDR2 (germline): GTSNPN, SVGIG (reference sequence). Trimming left V 4 bases short and J 1 base short, with 16 bases between. Healthy donors had no documented immune events, such as infections, while sampled. The rearrangement links TRBV30 to TRBJ1-2; no reliable D call. Input material: blood. The sequence came from a person aged 18 to 75 in good health. As DNA, the CDR3 is TGTGCCTGGATATTGAAGGATCCCAATAACTATGGCTACACCTTC. It is translated as CAWILKDPNNYGYTF.